This TCR beta chain was obtained from a study of blood T cell repertoires in COVID-19. Only in-frame clones appear in the TCRdb table, and some are missing; sequencing was by immunoSEQ multiplex PCR. The table includes roughly 110,000 clones, around 89% detected once. The germline V gene encodes CDR1 SEHNR and CDR2 FQNEAQ (reference sequence). The V end was cut by 5 bases, the J end by 4 bases, with 11 bases between. This CDR3 has 13 residues. Sequencing was done on a sample of peripheral blood. This receptor was identified in a man in his fifties or sixties with active or convalescent COVID-19. The rearrangement links TRBV7-9 to TRBJ1-2; a possible D gene is TRBD1 (6 bases). CDR3 amino acids: CASSEQGPYGYTF. The CDR3, as DNA: TGTGCCAGCAGCGAACAGGGCCCCTATGGCTACACCTTC.